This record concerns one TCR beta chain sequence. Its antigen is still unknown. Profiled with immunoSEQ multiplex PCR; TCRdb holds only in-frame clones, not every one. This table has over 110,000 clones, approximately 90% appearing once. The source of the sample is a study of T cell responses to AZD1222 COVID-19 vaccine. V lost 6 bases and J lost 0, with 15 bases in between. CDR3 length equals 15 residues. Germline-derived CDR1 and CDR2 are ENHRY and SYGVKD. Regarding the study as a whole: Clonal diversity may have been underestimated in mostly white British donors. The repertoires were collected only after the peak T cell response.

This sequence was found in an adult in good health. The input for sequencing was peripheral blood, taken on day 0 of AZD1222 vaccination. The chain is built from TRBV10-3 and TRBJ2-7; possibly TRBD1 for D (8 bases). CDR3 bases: TGTGCCATCAGGCCGGGAGGACAGGGCTCCTACGAGCAGTACTTC. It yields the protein CAIRPGGQGSYEQYF.